The 9 T cell receptor beta chains reported below all come from one sample, sequenced in a study of blood T cell repertoires in COVID-19 (dated by TCRdb to 2018 to 2021). Libraries came from the immunoSEQ multiplex PCR assay. The table was pulled from immuneACCESS by TCRdb, which kept in-frame rearrangements only. Such tables lose some clones; where checked, under half of the loss comes from unresolved V genes, and the rest has no known cause. Across this sample there are about 120,000 clones, with 75% to 85% seen only once. The ten largest make up 8.5% to 12% of the sample. The specimen was peripheral blood. These receptors all come from a human donor in a cohort sampled during active COVID-19.

This clone was detected only once. V is TRBV9 and J is TRBJ2-1; 10 bases map to TRBD2. CDR3 length: 15 amino acids. The germline V gene encodes CDR1 SGDLS and CDR2 YYNGEE. J lost 8 bases, V lost 4 bases, and 9 bases had no gene match. The CDR3 DNA reads TGTGCCAGCAGCAATAGCGGGAGGCTCTCGGATGAGCAGTTCTTC. This encodes CASSNSGRLSDEQFF.

The genes are TRBV5-1 and TRBJ2-7; 8 nucleotides match TRBD1. The CDR3 covers 13 residues. With 6 bases clipped from V and 2 bases from J, the junction kept 4 bases outside the gene matches. Germline loops: CDR1 SGHRS, CDR2 YFSETQ. The CDR3 coding sequence is TGCGCCAGCACGACAGGGGACACCTACGAGCAGTACTTC. Protein sequence: CASTTGDTYEQYF.

V usage is TRBV7-2 and J usage is TRBJ2-1, with TRBD1 identical over 7 bases. V shed 5 bases and J 4 bases; nucleotides not matched to a gene: 11. Looked up from germline, CDR1 is SGHTA and CDR2 is FQGNSA. The CDR3 length is 16 residues. The CDR3 is CASSPSGTAPYNEQFF. In nucleotides, the CDR3 is TGTGCCAGCAGCCCATCCGGGACAGCCCCTTACAATGAGCAGTTCTTC.

This clone was picked up a small number of times. The chain has TRBV7-9 and TRBJ2-7, with 9 bases lining up with TRBD2. The CDR3 is made up of 15 amino acids. Losses at the gene ends were 5 bases for V and 6 bases for J; bases not matched to a gene: 11. CDR1 SEHNR and CDR2 FQNEAQ come from the germline V gene (reference sequence). The CDR3 nucleotides are TGTGCCAGCAGCCCCCGGGGTAGCGGGAGTTCCGAGCAGTACTTC. It yields the protein CASSPRGSGSSEQYF.

V gene TRBV5-4 combines with J gene TRBJ1-1; possibly TRBD1 for D (5 bases). The CDR3 has 17 residues. The V end was cut by 4 bases, the J end by 5 bases, with 24 bases between. The germline gives CDR1 SGHNT, CDR2 YYREEE (reference sequence). This CDR3 is CASSPSFGSGRGTEAFF. In DNA, the CDR3 is TGTGCCAGCAGCCCCTCTTTTGGGAGCGGTCGGGGGACTGAAGCTTTCTTT. Full variable domain (missing parts from reference TRBV5-4 and TRBJ1-1): ETGVTQSPTHLIKTRGQQVTLRCSSQSGHNTVSWYQQALGQGPQFIFQYYREEENGRGNFPPRFSGLQFPNYSSELNVNALELDDSALYLCASSPSFGSGRGTEAFFGQGTRLTVV.

The chain recombines TRBV20-1 with TRBJ2-1; possible D gene TRBD2, 5 bases. The CDR3 sequence is 14 residues long. V lost 3 bases to trimming and J lost 0 bases, with 9 bases between them. From germline, CDR1 is DFQATT and CDR2 SNEGSKA (reference sequence). The DNA of the CDR3 is TGCAGTGCTAGTGACGAGGGCTCCTACAATGAGCAGTTCTTC. Amino acid sequence: CSASDEGSYNEQFF.

This clone was detected only a few times. The V gene is TRBV6-2 or TRBV6-3, the J gene TRBJ2-2, with 11 positions matching TRBD2. Germline trimming cut 0 bases from V and 6 bases from J; bases unmatched to any gene: 6. This CDR3 is built from 17 residues. The germline CDR1 and CDR2 sequences are MNHEY and SVGEGT. The CDR3, as DNA: TGTGCCAGCAGTTACTCGAAAAAACTAGCGGGAGCCGGGGAGCTGTTTTTT. Protein: CASSYSKKLAGAGELFF.

This chain connects TRBV7-2 to TRBJ2-7; TRBD1 matches 8 bases. The trim removed 4 bases at V and 1 base at J, leaving 9 bases unmatched. This CDR3 has 16 amino acids. Per germline, CDR1 SGHTA and CDR2 FQGNSA. The CDR3 is CASSYWTGTSSYEQYF. For the CDR3, the DNA is TGTGCCAGCAGCTATTGGACAGGGACTTCTTCCTACGAGCAGTACTTC.

V and J are TRBV4-3 and TRBJ2-5; 8 bases fit TRBD2. Germline V gives CDR1 LGHNA, CDR2 YSLEER. This CDR3 has 16 amino acids. The V and J ends lost 0 bases and 6 bases, in that order; junction bases with no gene match: 9. The CDR3 DNA reads TGCGCCAGCAGCCAAGATCCAACGGGGGGGGCGAAGACCCAGTACTTC. It is translated as CASSQDPTGGAKTQYF.